The source of this T cell receptor (beta chain) is a study of cytomegalovirus exposure and HLA in healthy donors. This CDR3 spans 14 amino acids. Trimming cost V 2 bases and J 8 bases; bases outside gene matches: 5. Germline V gives CDR1 MNHNS, CDR2 SASEGT. PCR used 60 Vbeta primers and 13 Jbeta primers. Sequencing was performed with immunoSEQ multiplex PCR; in TCRdb, only in-frame clones are kept and a portion is missing. The sample gives under 200,000 clones, around 84% of which show up once; approximately 2% is in the top ten. The rearrangement uses TRBV6-1 and TRBJ2-1, with 8 bases lining up with TRBD2. This TCR came from a man younger than 35 in good health and CMV-seronegative. The material sequenced was PBMCs. CDR3 nucleotides: TGTGCCAGCAGTGAACCTGGACTAGCAGATGAGCAGTTCTTC. As protein: CASSEPGLADEQFF.